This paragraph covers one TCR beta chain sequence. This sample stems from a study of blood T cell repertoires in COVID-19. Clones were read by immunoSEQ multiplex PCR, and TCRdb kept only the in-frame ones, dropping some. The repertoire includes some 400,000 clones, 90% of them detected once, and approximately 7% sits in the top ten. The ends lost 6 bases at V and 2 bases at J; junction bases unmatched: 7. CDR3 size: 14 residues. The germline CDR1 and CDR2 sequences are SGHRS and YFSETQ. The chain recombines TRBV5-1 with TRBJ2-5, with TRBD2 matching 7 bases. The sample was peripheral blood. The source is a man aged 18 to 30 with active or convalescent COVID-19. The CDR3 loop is CASTGGGYQETQYF. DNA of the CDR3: TGCGCCAGCACCGGCGGGGGTTATCAAGAGACCCAGTACTTC. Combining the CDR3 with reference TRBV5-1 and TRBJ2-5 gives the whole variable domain KAGVTQTPRYLIKTRGQQVTLSCSPISGHRSVSWYQQTPGQGLQFLFEYFSETQRNKGNFPGRFSGRQFSNSRSEMNVSTLELGDSALYLCASTGGGYQETQYFGPGTRLLVL.